A single sample gave rise to the 31 T cell receptor beta chains below, sequenced in a study of T-cell reconstitution after alpha-beta-depleted transplantation in children. Unique molecular identifiers were incorporated when the TCRbeta library was constructed. TCRdb re-called the PCR reads through MiXCR, storing one row per CDR3 protein. The sample gives about 120,000 distinct CDR3 sequences, around 10% of which show up once; less than 40% is in the top ten. The sample in question was PBMCs, obtained before TCRalphabeta/CD19-depleted stem cell transplant. The receptor set was obtained from a boy younger than 10 with acute lymphoblastic leukemia, due to receive a stem cell transplant.

This clonotype has just a few counts. V and J are TRBV29-1 and TRBJ1-2; D uncertain. Germline V gene sequence: CDR1 SQVTM, CDR2 ANQGSEA. Trimming cost V 6 bases and J 7 bases, with 9 bases left between them. CDR3 length: 10 amino acids. CDR3 coding DNA: TGCAGCGTCCCGGATGGTGGCTACACCTTC. It is translated as CSVPDGGYTF.

This clonotype has a handful of counts. The J gene is TRBJ2-3, the V gene TRBV11-2; D not certain. This CDR3 spans 14 amino acids. Germline CDR1 and CDR2: SGHAT and FQNNGV. Trimming removed 3 bases from V and 2 bases from J, with 9 bases in between. The CDR3 spells CASSLTKTTDTQYF. CDR3 in DNA: TGTGCCAGCAGCTTGACAAAAACCACAGATACGCAGTATTTT.

Comments on this clonotype: This is likely a read error, given that the CDR3 carries no conserved phenylalanine or tryptophan at its end. CDR3 sequence: CAISAGPGTSGYIGETQYS. The CDR3, as DNA: TGTGCCATCAGTGCTGGGCCCGGGACTAGCGGGTACATCGGAGAGACCCAGTACTCC. This chain connects TRBV10-3 to TRBJ2-5, with 12 bases fitting TRBD2. V lost 4 bases and J lost 4; bases outside the gene matches: 16. CDR3 length: 19 residues. Germline V gene sequence: CDR1 ENHRY, CDR2 SYGVKD.

This chain links TRBV28 with TRBJ1-2; tentative D call: TRBD1 (6 bases). Looked up from germline, CDR1 is MDHEN and CDR2 is SYDVKM. CDR3 length: 12 amino acids. Trimming removed 8 bases at V and 4 bases at J, with 11 bases between. In nucleotides, the CDR3 is TGTGCCAGCCAAATGGGGGCCTATGGCTACACCTTC. It specifies CASQMGAYGYTF.

This clonotype was counted at least ten times. J is TRBJ1-1 and V is TRBV7-2, with D perhaps matching TRBD1 (5 bases). The CDR3 consists of 14 residues. Per the germline V gene, CDR1 is SGHTA and CDR2 is FQGNSA. Trimming stripped 1 base from V and 5 bases from J, with 11 bases between. The CDR3 here is CASSLGGAKTEAFF. CDR3 in DNA: TGTGCCAGCAGCTTAGGGGGCGCGAAAACTGAAGCTTTCTTT. Filled out from reference TRBV7-2 and TRBJ1-1, the complete variable domain reads GAGVSQSPSNKVTEKGKDVELRCDPISGHTALYWYRQSLGQGLEFLIYFQGNSAPDKSGLPSDRFSAERTGGSVSTLTIQRTQQEDSAVYLCASSLGGAKTEAFFGQGTRLTVV.

This clonotype was detected a few times. This rearrangement joins TRBV28 to TRBJ2-6, with TRBD1 as a possible D gene (5 bases). Per the germline V gene, CDR1 is MDHEN and CDR2 is SYDVKM. CDR3 length: 16 amino acids. V gave up 7 bases and J gave up 0 bases, with 13 bases separating them. The CDR3 spells CASKAGMNSGANVLTF. The CDR3 DNA is TGTGCCAGCAAGGCAGGGATGAACTCTGGGGCCAACGTCCTGACTTTC.

This clonotype has at least ten counts. V usage is TRBV5-1 and J usage is TRBJ2-6; 12 bases are shared with TRBD2. The germline V gene has CDR1 SGHRS and CDR2 YFSETQ. The CDR3 runs 18 residues. Germline trimming cut 0 bases from V and 4 bases from J; bases unmatched to any gene: 5. The CDR3 loop is CASSLGLAGALGANVLTF. The CDR3 DNA is TGCGCCAGCAGCTTGGGACTAGCGGGAGCTTTAGGGGCCAACGTCCTGACTTTC.

The V gene is TRBV3-1, the J gene TRBJ2-7; TRBD1 might be the D (6 bases). Trimming stripped 0 bases from V and 0 bases from J, with 15 bases between. From germline, CDR1 is LGHDT and CDR2 YNNKEL (reference sequence). CDR3 length: 17 residues. The CDR3 DNA reads TGTGCCAGCAGCCAAGAGGGACCCGGGACACCCTCCTACGAGCAGTACTTC. The encoded protein is CASSQEGPGTPSYEQYF.

The chain has TRBV5-6 and TRBJ1-2; 7 bases align to TRBD1. The length of the CDR3 is 13 residues. V shed 4 bases and J 6 bases; nucleotides not matched to a gene: 6. Germline assignment: CDR1 SGHDT and CDR2 YYEEEE. The CDR3 bases are TGTGCCAGCAGCCTGACAGGGTTGGATGGCTACACCTTC. This gives the protein CASSLTGLDGYTF.

This clonotype occurred many times. The gene calls are TRBV5-5 and TRBJ2-7; 10 nucleotides agree with TRBD2. Germline loops: CDR1 SGHKS, CDR2 YYEKEE (reference sequence). V shed 0 bases, J shed 4 bases, and the junction held 10 bases outside the gene matches. The CDR3 sequence is 17 residues long. The CDR3 is CASSLGPSGSLSYEQYF. CDR3 DNA sequence: TGTGCCAGCAGCTTGGGGCCTAGCGGGAGTCTTAGTTACGAGCAGTACTTC.

V usage is TRBV29-1 and J usage is TRBJ1-5; D gene ambiguous. Germline V gene sequence: CDR1 SQVTM, CDR2 ANQGSEA. This CDR3 has 14 residues. The V and J ends lost 0 bases and 5 bases respectively, with 11 bases between them. CDR3 nucleotides: TGCAGCGTTGAAGATGAGAACCGGGATCAGCCCCAGCATTTT. It specifies CSVEDENRDQPQHF.

This clonotype was seen ten or more times. The chain couples TRBV25-1 to TRBJ2-7, with D perhaps TRBD1 (6 bases). The length of the CDR3 is 12 residues. The V and J ends lost 8 bases and 1 base respectively, with 9 bases between them. Per germline, CDR1 MGHDK and CDR2 SYGVNS. CDR3 bases: TGTGCCAGCTGGGGGCCTTCCTACGAGCAGTACTTC. It encodes CASWGPSYEQYF.

Ten or more counts support this clonotype. The V gene is TRBV20-1, the J gene TRBJ2-5, with unresolved D. The CDR3 covers 12 residues. The ends were cut back, 3 bases at V and 4 bases at J, with 9 bases in the middle. The germline V gene encodes CDR1 DFQATT and CDR2 SNEGSKA (reference sequence). CDR3 loop: CSASESGETQYF. The CDR3, as DNA: TGCAGTGCTAGTGAGTCAGGAGAGACCCAGTACTTC.

Ten or more counts support this clonotype. The chain combines TRBV7-6 with TRBJ2-3; D is unresolved. CDR3 length equals 13 residues. Trimming left V 5 bases short and J 3 bases short, with 9 bases between. Looked up from germline, CDR1 is SGHVS and CDR2 is FNYEAQ. In DNA form, the CDR3 reads TGTGCCAGCAGCCCCGCTGGGACAGATACGCAGTATTTT. It is translated as CASSPAGTDTQYF.

This chain links TRBV6-5 with TRBJ1-2; D unclear. The V and J ends lost 2 bases and 10 bases respectively, with 11 bases between them. This CDR3 comprises 12 residues. CDR1 is MNHEY and CDR2 is SVGAGI in the germline V gene. For the CDR3, the DNA is TGTGCCAGCAGTTACCCACTTGGAGTCTACACCTTC. It translates to CASSYPLGVYTF.

The sample holds many counts of this clonotype. The chain recombines TRBV29-1 with TRBJ1-1; D is perhaps TRBD1 (5 bases). This CDR3 comprises 14 residues. With 1 base removed from V and 1 base from J, the gap between germline ends came to 10 bases. CDR1 and CDR2 (germline): SQVTM, ANQGSEA. The CDR3: CSVEVPTGNTEAFF. CDR3 DNA sequence: TGCAGCGTTGAAGTTCCCACAGGGAACACTGAAGCTTTCTTT.

This clonotype was picked up a small number of times. The V call is TRBV12-3 or TRBV12-4, the J call TRBJ1-6; no firm D call. V was cut by 2 bases and J by 7 bases, with 9 bases left in between. The CDR3 loop spans 14 amino acids. Here the CDR3 DNA reads TGTGCCAGCAGTTTAATCGCCGGGAATTCACCCCTCCACTTT. Protein sequence: CASSLIAGNSPLHF.

This clonotype was observed at least ten times. The chain links TRBV5-5 to TRBJ2-1; tentatively, D is TRBD2 (6 bases). The CDR3 is 15 amino acids. V lost 0 bases and J lost 7, with 14 bases in between. Germline assignment: CDR1 SGHKS and CDR2 YYEKEE (reference sequence). The CDR3 DNA reads as TGTGCCAGCAGCTTGGCCTACGGGAGTAGAAATGAGCAGTTCTTC. This translates into CASSLAYGSRNEQFF.

This clonotype was counted ten times or more. The CDR3 DNA reads TGTGCCAGCAGACTCGGCAGGGGCAAGGGGCGGACAGATACGCAGTATTTT. Residues: CASRLGRGKGRTDTQYF. The rearrangement links TRBV7-6 to TRBJ2-3, with a weak D call TRBD1 (6 bases). V lost 6 bases and J 3 bases, leaving 22 bases between the germline ends. The germline CDR1 and CDR2 sequences are SGHVS and FNYEAQ. CDR3 length: 17 residues.

This clonotype showed up just a few times. The chain recombines TRBV20-1 with TRBJ2-7, with D perhaps matching TRBD1 or TRBD2 (6 bases each). The germline gives CDR1 DFQATT, CDR2 SNEGSKA (reference sequence). The CDR3 runs 13 residues. Trimming removed 2 bases at V and 1 base at J, with 9 bases between. This CDR3 reads CSARKGGSYEQYF. The CDR3 DNA follows: TGCAGTGCTAGAAAGGGGGGATCCTACGAGCAGTACTTC.

This clonotype occurred many times. V is TRBV5-1 and J is TRBJ2-1; possibly TRBD1 for D (6 bases). V gave up 3 bases and J gave up 15 bases, with 13 bases separating them. The V gene's germline CDR1 is SGHRS and CDR2 YFSETQ. This CDR3 has 11 amino acids. The CDR3 spells CASSSTGSAFF. The CDR3 bases are TGCGCCAGCAGCTCCACAGGGAGCGCGTTCTTC. The full variable domain, rest sourced from reference TRBV5-1 and TRBJ2-1, is KAGVTQTPRYLIKTRGQQVTLSCSPISGHRSVSWYQQTPGQGLQFLFEYFSETQRNKGNFPGRFSGRQFSNSRSEMNVSTLELGDSALYLCASSSTGSAFFGPGTRLTVL.

This rearrangement joins TRBV6-1 to TRBJ1-1; D call uncertain. The germline gives CDR1 MNHNS, CDR2 SASEGT. The CDR3 contains 13 residues. Trimming stripped 5 bases from V and 7 bases from J, with 14 bases between. The CDR3 here is CASSLQRDREAFF. The CDR3 nucleotides read TGTGCCAGCAGTCTCCAAAGGGATCGTGAAGCTTTCTTT.

At least ten counts were recorded for this clonotype. The chain has TRBV12-3 or TRBV12-4 and TRBJ2-1, with 9 positions matching TRBD2. This CDR3 has 15 residues. With 6 bases clipped from V and 5 bases from J, the junction kept 8 bases outside the gene matches. The CDR3 is CASSFMGLADNEQFF. The CDR3 DNA reads TGTGCCAGCAGCTTCATGGGACTAGCAGACAATGAGCAGTTCTTC.

This chain joins TRBV3-1 and TRBJ2-1, with 11 bases matching TRBD1. The CDR3 consists of 15 residues. Per germline, CDR1 LGHDT and CDR2 YNNKEL (reference sequence). V was clipped by 2 bases and J by 10 bases; unmatched bases: 7. The CDR3 here is CASSQRIGTGGEQFF. In DNA form, the CDR3 reads TGTGCCAGCAGCCAAAGAATCGGGACAGGGGGAGAGCAGTTCTTC.

This clonotype came up many times. The chain recombines TRBV20-1 with TRBJ2-6; TRBD2 agrees at 12 bases. V lost 5 bases, J lost 1 base, and 6 bases stayed unmatched. The germline V gene has CDR1 DFQATT and CDR2 SNEGSKA (reference sequence). The CDR3 has 17 residues. The CDR3 sequence: CSARPTSGRSGANVLTF. The CDR3 DNA reads TGCAGTGCTCGACCTACTAGCGGGAGGTCTGGGGCCAACGTCCTGACTTTC.

The CDR3 DNA reads as TGCAGTGCTAGAGATTTGGAAACAGACGATGAAAAACTGTTTTTT. It encodes CSARDLETDDEKLFF. The chain carries TRBV20-1 and TRBJ1-4; D is unclear. This CDR3 has 15 residues. The V gene's germline CDR1 is DFQATT and CDR2 SNEGSKA (reference sequence). V lost 0 bases to trimming and J lost 6 bases, with 14 bases between them.

Many counts were recorded for this clonotype. The chain combines TRBV7-8 with TRBJ2-3; TRBD2 matches at 15 bases. Losses at the gene ends were 1 base for V and 2 bases for J; bases not matched to a gene: 4. Germline assignment: CDR1 SGHVS and CDR2 FQNEAQ. The CDR3 is 18 amino acids. The CDR3 reads CASSLVRTSGRATDTQYF. The CDR3 nucleotides read TGTGCCAGCAGCTTAGTGAGGACTAGCGGGAGGGCCACAGATACGCAGTATTTT.

CDR3: CASSPTGVITDTQYF. CDR3 sequence (DNA): TGTGCCAGTTCCCCGACAGGGGTCATCACAGATACGCAGTATTTT. The V and J genes are TRBV19 and TRBJ2-3, with 8 bases lining up with TRBD1. V was clipped by 8 bases and J by 2 bases; unmatched bases: 9. The germline CDR1 and CDR2 sequences are LNHDA and SQIVND (reference sequence). The CDR3 has 15 amino acids. Filled out from reference TRBV19 and TRBJ2-3, the complete variable domain reads DGGITQSPKYLFRKEGQNVTLSCEQNLNHDAMYWYRQDPGQGLRLIYYSQIVNDFQKGDIAEGYSVSREKKESFPLTVTSAQKNPTAFYLCASSPTGVITDTQYFGPGTRLTVL.

This clonotype came up a few times. The rearrangement uses TRBV12-3 or TRBV12-4 and TRBJ1-5, with D possibly matching TRBD1 (5 bases). This CDR3 is built from 14 residues. V gave up 2 bases and J gave up 4 bases, with 9 bases separating them. The CDR3 DNA sequence: TGTGCCAGCAGTTTATCAGGGCCTAATCAGCCCCAGCATTTT. It yields the protein CASSLSGPNQPQHF.

The rearrangement links TRBV5-1 to TRBJ2-1; 10 bases are a match to TRBD2. CDR1 and CDR2 from the germline V gene are SGHRS and YFSETQ. The CDR3 spans 16 residues. V shed 3 bases and J 4 bases; nucleotides not matched to a gene: 7. CDR3 amino acids: CASSSRAGGAYNEQFF. CDR3 bases: TGCGCCAGCAGCTCGAGAGCGGGAGGGGCTTACAATGAGCAGTTCTTC.

The V call is TRBV27, the J call TRBJ2-1; TRBD2 matches at 13 bases. The CDR3 consists of 17 residues. Germline trimming cut 2 bases from V and 7 bases from J; bases unmatched to any gene: 8. Germline loops: CDR1 MNHEY, CDR2 SMNVEV (reference sequence). In nucleotides, the CDR3 is TGTGCCAGCAGTTTAACCCCGGGACTAGCGGGACAGAATGAGCAGTTCTTC. It specifies CASSLTPGLAGQNEQFF.